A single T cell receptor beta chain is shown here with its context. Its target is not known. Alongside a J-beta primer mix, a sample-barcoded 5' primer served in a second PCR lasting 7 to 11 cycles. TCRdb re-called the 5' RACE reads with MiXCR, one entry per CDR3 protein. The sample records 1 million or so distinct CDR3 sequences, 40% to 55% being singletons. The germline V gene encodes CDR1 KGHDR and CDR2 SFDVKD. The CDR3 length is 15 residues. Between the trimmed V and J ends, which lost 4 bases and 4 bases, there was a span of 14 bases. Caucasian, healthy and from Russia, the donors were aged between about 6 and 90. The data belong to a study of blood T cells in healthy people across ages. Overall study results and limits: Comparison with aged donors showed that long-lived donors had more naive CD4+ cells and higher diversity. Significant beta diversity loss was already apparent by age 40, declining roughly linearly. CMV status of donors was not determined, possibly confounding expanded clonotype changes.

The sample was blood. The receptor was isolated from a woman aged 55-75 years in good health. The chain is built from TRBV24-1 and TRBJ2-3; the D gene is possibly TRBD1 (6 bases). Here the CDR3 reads CATSDPRDISDTQYF. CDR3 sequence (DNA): TGTGCCACCAGTGACCCTCGGGACATTTCAGATACGCAGTATTTT.